Sequencing of this T cell receptor (beta chain) was carried out in a study of response to subunit inactivated influenza vaccine. General observations from the study: Only a handful of new T cells, the authors suggested, are recruited with each seasonal influenza vaccination.

V was shortened by 4 bases and J by 3 bases, with 3 bases between the two germline ends. The CDR3 runs 11 residues. Germline V CDR1 and CDR2: LGHNA, YSLEER. TCRdb passed the RT-PCR reads through MiXCR, listing each CDR3 protein once. The table includes roughly 500,000 distinct CDR3 sequences, 16% detected once. In regard to this clonotype: Its antigen is still unknown. The missing conserved phenylalanine or tryptophan at the end of this CDR3 makes a read error likely.

This specimen was CD4+ T cells sorted from PBMCs, taken less than 25 months after vaccination. J is TRBJ2-5 and V is TRBV4-3; D not resolved. This receptor was obtained from a man in his fifties or sixties who received an inactivated influenza vaccine. The CDR3, as DNA: TGCGCCAGCAGCCGGAAAGAGACCCAGTACTCC. Encoded protein: CASSRKETQYS.